The clone carrying this T cell receptor (beta chain) has a handful of counts. Its target is not known. This sample includes further DNA sequences coding for the same CDR3. Trimming pared 0 bases from V and 1 base from J, leaving 6 bases between. Looked up from germline, CDR1 is SGDLS and CDR2 is YYNGEE. This CDR3 spans 14 amino acids. The sample comes from a study of tumor-infiltrating lymphocytes in localized non-small cell lung cancer. Study details: Several tumor histologies, both smoking statuses, and some post-neoadjuvant chemotherapy samples were included. Study-level results: Each assay used a separate piece of the same tissue.

Here immunoSEQ multiplex PCR was the method, and the copy in TCRdb shows in-frame clones only, minus some. Among approximately 3,700 clones listed, 55% to 60% were seen once. V is TRBV9 and J is TRBJ2-3; perhaps D is TRBD1 or TRBD2 (5 bases each). The source of this sequence is a human donor with non-small cell lung cancer. Input material: uninvolved lung tissue not adjacent to the tumor. For the CDR3, the DNA is TGTGCCAGCAGCGTAGTGGGGGGCACAGATACGCAGTATTTT. It specifies CASSVVGGTDTQYF.